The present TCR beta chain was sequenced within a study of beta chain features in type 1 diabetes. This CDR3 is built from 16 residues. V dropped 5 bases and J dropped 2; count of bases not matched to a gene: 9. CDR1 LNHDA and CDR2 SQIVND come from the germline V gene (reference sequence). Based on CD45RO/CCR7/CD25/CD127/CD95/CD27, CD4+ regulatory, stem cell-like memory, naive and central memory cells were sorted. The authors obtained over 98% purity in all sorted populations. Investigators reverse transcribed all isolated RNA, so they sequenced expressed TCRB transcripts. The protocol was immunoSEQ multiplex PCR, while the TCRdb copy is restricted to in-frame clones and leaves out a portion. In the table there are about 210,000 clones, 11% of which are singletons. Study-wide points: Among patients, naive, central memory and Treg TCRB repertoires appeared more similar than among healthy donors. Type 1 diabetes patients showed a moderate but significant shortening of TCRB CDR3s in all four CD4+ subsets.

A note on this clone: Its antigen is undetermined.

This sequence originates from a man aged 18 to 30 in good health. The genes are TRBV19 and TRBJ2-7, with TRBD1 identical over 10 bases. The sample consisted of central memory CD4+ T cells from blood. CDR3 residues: CASSEGTGVSTYEQYF. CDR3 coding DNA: TGTGCCAGTAGTGAAGGGACAGGGGTATCAACCTACGAGCAGTACTTC.